This is a list of T cell receptor beta chains from one sample in a study of shared clonotypes between healthy human individuals. The repertoire was sequenced with immunoSEQ multiplex PCR; TCRdb's copy has only in-frame clones and lacks some. The sample comprises millions of clones, 85% to 95% of which are singletons, and about 0.13% rests with the top ten. The sequenced sample was naive CD4+ T cells sorted from blood. All receptors derive from a man between 18 and 35 years old in good health. Each CDR3 is given with its conserved first and last residue. The D gene is left open where the match is weak. Clone size appears in some rows only: once, few, many, or a class for an expanded clone.

V	J	D	size	CDR3	DNA
TRBV6-5	TRBJ2-7	.	.	CASSSAASYEQYF	TGTGCCAGCAGTTCGGCTGCTAGCTACGAGCAGTACTTC
TRBV27	TRBJ2-7	TRBD1	.	CASSPYRDRGYEQYF	TGTGCCAGCAGCCCTTACCGGGACAGGGGCTACGAGCAGTACTTC
TRBV18	TRBJ2-7	.	.	CASSPPGGISYEQYF	TGTGCCAGCTCACCACCAGGTGGCATCTCCTACGAGCAGTACTTC
TRBV27	TRBJ1-4	.	.	CASSLLGVEKLFF	TGTGCCAGCAGTTTACTCGGAGTTGAAAAACTGTTTTTT
TRBV19	TRBJ2-7	TRBD1	.	CASSTPPGQVYEQYF	TGTGCCAGTAGTACCCCTCCGGGACAGGTCTACGAGCAGTACTTC
TRBV2	TRBJ2-7	.	.	CASSVQVSYEQYF	TGTGCCAGCAGTGTACAAGTCTCCTACGAGCAGTACTTC
TRBV6-1	TRBJ2-7	.	.	CASSDYREHEQYF	TGTGCCAGCAGCGACTACAGGGAACACGAGCAGTACTTC
TRBV7-9	TRBJ1-3	TRBD1	.	CASRTGAGNTIYF	TGTGCCAGTCGGACAGGGGCTGGAAACACCATATATTTT
TRBV30	TRBJ1-1	.	few	CAWRRERNTEAFF	TGTGCCTGGCGTAGGGAAAGGAACACTGAAGCTTTCTTT
TRBV7-2	TRBJ2-3	.	.	CASSLAPSYSGYTQYF	TGTGCCAGCAGCTTAGCGCCGTCTTATTCGGGTTATACGCAGTATTTT
TRBV21-1	TRBJ2-4	.	.	CATTSGGTGLTLAKNIQYF	TGTGCCACCACCTCCGGGGGGACAGGTCTAACCTTAGCCAAAAACATTCAGTACTTC
TRBV18	TRBJ1-2	TRBD1	.	CASSPGTGGNYGYTF	TGTGCCAGCTCACCTGGGACAGGGGGCAACTATGGCTACACCTTC
TRBV2	TRBJ1-2	.	.	CASSETGEGGYTF	TGTGCCAGCAGTGAAACGGGGGAGGGTGGCTACACCTTC
TRBV13	TRBJ2-7	TRBD2	.	CASSRGLAGGPMIEQYF	TGTGCCAGCAGCCGTGGACTAGCGGGAGGGCCCATGATCGAGCAGTACTTC
TRBV5-4	TRBJ2-3	TRBD1	.	CASSSGQRTDTQYF	TGTGCCAGCAGCTCGGGACAGCGAACAGATACGCAGTATTTT
TRBV7-2	TRBJ2-1	TRBD1	.	CASSFSGTGYNEQFF	TGTGCCAGCAGCTTCTCCGGGACAGGCTACAATGAGCAGTTCTTC